A single TCR beta chain is shown here with its context. As handled by the study authors: Reference gene primer amplification yielded estimated nucleated cell counts. Repertoires were generated with immunoSEQ multiplex PCR, while TCRdb's copy carries only in-frame clones and drops some. V and J calls and clone size follow that table, whereas D and trimming were derived from the DNA. The sample has roughly 250,000 clones; 65% to 85% are singletons. These data are taken from a study of blood T cell repertoires in COVID-19. About the research overall: The United States, Italy and Spain provided the acute and convalescent COVID-19 samples.

With 5 bases removed from V and 9 bases from J, the gap between germline ends came to 8 bases. Germline V gene lookup returns CDR1 MNHEY and CDR2 SVGAGI. CDR3 length: 11 residues. Material for sequencing was peripheral blood. The sequence derives from a man between 45 and 60 years old with active or convalescent COVID-19. The chain couples TRBV6-5 to TRBJ2-1; a possible D gene is TRBD1 (6 bases). The CDR3 region has the DNA TGTGCCAGCAGTCAGGGGTCTGAGCAGTTCTTC. Its translation: CASSQGSEQFF.